Below, 6 T cell receptor beta chains from the same sample are listed, as sequenced in a study of T cells in Graves' hyperthyroidism and ophthalmopathy. TCR beta CDR3 sequences were amplified from RNA transcripts. The TCR CDR3 was amplified in a first-round RT-PCR using the HTBI primer set. TCRdb re-derived calls from the multiplex PCR reads in MiXCR, one entry per CDR3 protein. The repertoire consists of approximately 400,000 distinct CDR3 sequences, with 15% to 20% occurring once and the leading ten covering roughly 3.5%. Input material: blood. The source of these receptors is a woman younger than 30 with Graves' hyperthyroidism.

This clonotype was counted at least ten times. This rearrangement joins TRBV30 to TRBJ2-6; no reliable D call. Germline V gene data show CDR1 as GTSNPN and CDR2 as SVGIG (reference sequence). This CDR3 has 19 amino acids. The ends were cut back, 0 bases at V and 4 bases at J, with 22 bases in the middle. Written as DNA, the CDR3 is TGTGCCTGGAGTGTACTTTCGTACCCCGCATTTCCGGGGGCCAACGTCCTGACTTTC. It codes for CAWSVLSYPAFPGANVLTF.

This clonotype was seen repeatedly, ten times or more. This rearrangement joins TRBV28 to TRBJ1-2; possible D gene TRBD1, 5 bases. CDR3 size: 13 residues. Germline V lookup: CDR1 MDHEN, CDR2 SYDVKM. The V gene lost 6 bases and the J gene lost 2 bases, with 10 bases spanning the gap. The CDR3 DNA reads TGTGCCAGCAGCCTGAAGGGGAACTATGGCTACACCTTC. Its translation: CASSLKGNYGYTF.

Ten or more counts support this clonotype. This sequence joins TRBV29-1 and TRBJ2-5, with no clear D. The CDR3 is 12 amino acids. CDR1 is SQVTM and CDR2 is ANQGSEA in the germline V gene. The V gene lost 3 bases and the J gene lost 2 bases, with 7 bases spanning the gap. The CDR3: CSVDLQQETQYF. The DNA of the CDR3 is TGCAGCGTTGATCTACAGCAAGAGACCCAGTACTTC.

This clonotype was detected a few times. The chain has TRBV6-1 and TRBJ2-7; a possible D gene is TRBD1 (5 bases). The CDR3 sequence is 14 residues long. Germline loops: CDR1 MNHNS, CDR2 SASEGT. V was shortened by 7 bases and J by 3 bases, with 16 bases between the two germline ends. CDR3 loop: CASMKGSSVYEQYF. CDR3 DNA: TGTGCCAGCATGAAGGGGTCTTCCGTCTACGAGCAGTACTTC.

Note on this clonotype: Being one base from a much bigger clone, this may be a read error. The V and J genes are TRBV20-1 and TRBJ1-6; D unclear. Germline V gene lookup returns CDR1 DFQATT and CDR2 SNEGSKA (reference sequence). V dropped 0 bases and J dropped 8 bases, with 14 bases sitting between them. The CDR3 covers 15 residues. As DNA, the CDR3 is TGCAGTGCTAGAGATTTGGAGAAGCGGGATTCACCCCTCCACTTT. As protein: CSARDLEKRDSPLHF.

As concerns this clonotype: This could be a read error, since a much larger clone is one nucleotide away. The chain recombines TRBV7-8 with TRBJ1-1, with no clear D. The CDR3 sequence is 12 residues long. Germline V lookup: CDR1 SGHVS, CDR2 FQNEAQ. This CDR3 reads CASSTQLGEACF. CDR3 in DNA: TGTGCCAGCAGTACACAGCTAGGTGAAGCTTGCTTT.